This TCR beta chain was sequenced during a study of shared clonotypes between healthy human individuals. Study at large: The donor pool was made up of two women and three men aged 18 to 49.

Clones were sequenced by immunoSEQ multiplex PCR, and TCRdb holds only the in-frame ones, with some missing. The table has about 640,000 clones, approximately 75% seen once. Sequences were obtained from memory CD4+ T cells sorted from blood. The subset is: CD45RA-negative fraction. The clonotype originates from a woman in her thirties in good health.

This CDR3 reads CASSDLREDQPQHF. DNA for the CDR3: TGTGCCAGCAGTGACCTCAGGGAAGATCAGCCCCAGCATTTT. V is TRBV28 and J is TRBJ1-5; a weak D match, TRBD1 (5 bases). The CDR3 spans 14 residues. Germline V CDR1 and CDR2: MDHEN, SYDVKM. Trimming took off 5 bases at V and 5 bases at J, with 13 bases between the two ends. Together with reference TRBV28 and TRBJ1-5, the CDR3 gives the full variable domain: DVKVTQSSRYLVKRTGEKVFLECVQDMDHENMFWYRQDPGLGLRLIYFSYDVKMKEKGDIPEGYSVSREKKERFSLILESASTNQTSMYLCASSDLREDQPQHFGDGTRLSIL.